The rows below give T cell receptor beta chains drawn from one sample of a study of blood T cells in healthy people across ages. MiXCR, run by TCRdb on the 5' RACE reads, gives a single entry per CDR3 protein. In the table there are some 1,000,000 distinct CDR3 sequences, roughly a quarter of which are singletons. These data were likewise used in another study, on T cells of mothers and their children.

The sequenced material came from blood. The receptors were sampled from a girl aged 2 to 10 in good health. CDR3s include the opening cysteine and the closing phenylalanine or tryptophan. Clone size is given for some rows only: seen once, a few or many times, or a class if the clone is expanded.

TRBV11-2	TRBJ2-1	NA	CASSLDSWWEQFF
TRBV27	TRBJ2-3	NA	CASSLNGQTADTQYF
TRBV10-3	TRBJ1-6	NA	CAISPRGDNSPLHF
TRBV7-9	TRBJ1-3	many	CASSFSGNTIYF
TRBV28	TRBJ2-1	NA	CASSLRASYWF
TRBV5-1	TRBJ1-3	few	CASSFSPRDDSSGNTIYF
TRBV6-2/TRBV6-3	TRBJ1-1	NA	CASSYGGLVAFF
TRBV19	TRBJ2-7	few	CASSIPGSKEQYF
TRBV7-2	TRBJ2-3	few	CASSFRSGTSTDTQYF
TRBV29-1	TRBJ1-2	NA	CSVGSLGYGYTF
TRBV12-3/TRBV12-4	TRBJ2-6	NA	CASSWEGGGSGGANVLTF
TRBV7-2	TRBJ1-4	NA	CASSGAGRVATNEKLFF
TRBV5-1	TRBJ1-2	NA	CASSLAGTDYGYTF
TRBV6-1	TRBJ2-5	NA	CASSRGTSVEQETQYF
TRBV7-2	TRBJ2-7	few	CASSLALRVYEQYF
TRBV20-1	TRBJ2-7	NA	CSARLLGGGYEQYF
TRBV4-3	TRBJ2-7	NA	CASSQDRVIDEQYF
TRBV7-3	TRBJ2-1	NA	CASSLSRGGNEQFF
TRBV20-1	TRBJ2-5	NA	CSARDEVETQYF
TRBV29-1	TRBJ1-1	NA	CSVRRETGVTEAFF
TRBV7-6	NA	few	CASSHLLAGGINEQFF
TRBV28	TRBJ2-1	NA	CASNRDNYNEQFF